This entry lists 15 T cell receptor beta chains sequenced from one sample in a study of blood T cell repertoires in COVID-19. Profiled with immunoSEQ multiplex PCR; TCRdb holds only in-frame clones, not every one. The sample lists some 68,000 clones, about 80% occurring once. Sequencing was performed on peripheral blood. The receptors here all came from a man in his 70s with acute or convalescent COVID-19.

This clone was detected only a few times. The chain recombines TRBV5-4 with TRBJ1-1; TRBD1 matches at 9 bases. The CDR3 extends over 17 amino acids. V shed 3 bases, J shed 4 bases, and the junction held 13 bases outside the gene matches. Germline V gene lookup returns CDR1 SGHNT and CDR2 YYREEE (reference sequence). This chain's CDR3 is CASSYPGQGIGGTEAFF. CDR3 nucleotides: TGTGCCAGCAGCTATCCTGGACAGGGGATCGGTGGCACTGAAGCTTTCTTT.

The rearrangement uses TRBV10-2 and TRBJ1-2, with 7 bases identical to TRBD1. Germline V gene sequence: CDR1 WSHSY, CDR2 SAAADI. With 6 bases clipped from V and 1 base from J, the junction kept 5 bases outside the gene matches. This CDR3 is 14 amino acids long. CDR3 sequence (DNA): TGCGCCAGCAGGGGAACAGGGGATAACTATGGCTACACCTTC. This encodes CASRGTGDNYGYTF.

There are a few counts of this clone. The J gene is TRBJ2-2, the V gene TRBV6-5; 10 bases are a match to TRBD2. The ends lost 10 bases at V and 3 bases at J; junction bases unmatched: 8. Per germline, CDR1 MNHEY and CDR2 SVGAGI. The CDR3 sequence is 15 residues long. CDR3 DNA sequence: TGTGCCACCCGCCTAGCGGGAGTGCACACCGGGGAGCTGTTTTTT. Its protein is CATRLAGVHTGELFF.

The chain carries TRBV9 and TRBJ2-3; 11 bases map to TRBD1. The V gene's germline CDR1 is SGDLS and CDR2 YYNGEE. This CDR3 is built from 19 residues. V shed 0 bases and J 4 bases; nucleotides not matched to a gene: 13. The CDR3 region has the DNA TGTGCCAGCAGCGTAGAAGGGACAGGGGGTAGCACGAACGCAGATACGCAGTATTTT. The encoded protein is CASSVEGTGGSTNADTQYF.

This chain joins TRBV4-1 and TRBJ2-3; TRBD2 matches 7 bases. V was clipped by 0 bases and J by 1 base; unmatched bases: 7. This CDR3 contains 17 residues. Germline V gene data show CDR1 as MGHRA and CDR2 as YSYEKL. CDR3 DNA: TGCGCCAGCAGCCAAGAGGGGGGGGGAGGTGGCACAGATACGCAGTATTTT. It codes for CASSQEGGGGGTDTQYF.

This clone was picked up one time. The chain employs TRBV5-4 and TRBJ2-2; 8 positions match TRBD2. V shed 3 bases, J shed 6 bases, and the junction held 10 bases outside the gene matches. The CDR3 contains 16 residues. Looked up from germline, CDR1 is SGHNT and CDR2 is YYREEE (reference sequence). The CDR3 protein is CASSSGLVMGAGELFF. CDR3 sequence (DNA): TGTGCCAGCAGCTCGGGACTAGTAATGGGAGCCGGGGAGCTGTTTTTT.

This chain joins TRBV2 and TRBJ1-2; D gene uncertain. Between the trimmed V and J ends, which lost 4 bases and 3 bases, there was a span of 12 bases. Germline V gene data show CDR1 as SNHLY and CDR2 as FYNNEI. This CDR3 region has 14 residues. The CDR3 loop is CASSAMRWDYGYTF. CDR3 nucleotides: TGTGCCAGCAGTGCGATGAGGTGGGACTATGGCTACACCTTC.

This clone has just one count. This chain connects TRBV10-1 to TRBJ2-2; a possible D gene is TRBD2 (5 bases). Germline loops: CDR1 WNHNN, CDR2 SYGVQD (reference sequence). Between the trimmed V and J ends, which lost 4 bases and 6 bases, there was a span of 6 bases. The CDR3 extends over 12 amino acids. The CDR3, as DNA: TGCGCCAGCAGTGCGGGGTCCGGGGAGCTGTTTTTT. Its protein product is CASSAGSGELFF.

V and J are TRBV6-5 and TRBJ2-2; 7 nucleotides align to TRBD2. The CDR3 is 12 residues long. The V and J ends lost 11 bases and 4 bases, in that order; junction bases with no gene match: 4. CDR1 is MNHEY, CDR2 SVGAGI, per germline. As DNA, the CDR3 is TGTGCCTCTGGGAGGGGCACCGGGGAGCTGTTTTTT. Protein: CASGRGTGELFF.

Here the CDR3 reads CAISNREIDTEAFF. The CDR3 DNA follows: TGTGCCATCAGTAACAGGGAAATCGACACTGAAGCTTTCTTT. The chain has TRBV10-3 and TRBJ1-1; D might be TRBD1 (6 bases). The germline V gene has CDR1 ENHRY and CDR2 SYGVKD. CDR3 length: 14 amino acids. Deletions cut 5 bases from V and 3 bases from J, with 13 bases between.

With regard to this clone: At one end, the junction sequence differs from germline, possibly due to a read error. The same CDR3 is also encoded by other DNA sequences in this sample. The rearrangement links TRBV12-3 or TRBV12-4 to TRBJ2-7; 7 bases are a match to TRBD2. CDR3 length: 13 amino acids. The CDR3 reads CASSLAADYEQYF. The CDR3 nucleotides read TGTGCCAGCAGTCTAGCGGCAGATTACGAGCAGTACTTC.

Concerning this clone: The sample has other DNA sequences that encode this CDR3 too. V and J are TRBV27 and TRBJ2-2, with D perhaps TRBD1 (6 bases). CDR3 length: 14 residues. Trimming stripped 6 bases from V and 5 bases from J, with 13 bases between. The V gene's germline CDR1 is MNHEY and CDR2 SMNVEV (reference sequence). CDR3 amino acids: CASSFLRGTGELFF. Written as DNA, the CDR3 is TGTGCCAGCAGCTTTCTCAGGGGAACCGGGGAGCTGTTTTTT.

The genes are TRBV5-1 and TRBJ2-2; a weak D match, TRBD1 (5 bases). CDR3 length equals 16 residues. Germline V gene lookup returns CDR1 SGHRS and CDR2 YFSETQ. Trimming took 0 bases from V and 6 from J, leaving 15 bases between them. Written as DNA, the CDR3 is TGCGCCAGCAGCTTGGCCAGCAGGGCGACGGCCGGGGAGCTGTTTTTT. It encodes CASSLASRATAGELFF.

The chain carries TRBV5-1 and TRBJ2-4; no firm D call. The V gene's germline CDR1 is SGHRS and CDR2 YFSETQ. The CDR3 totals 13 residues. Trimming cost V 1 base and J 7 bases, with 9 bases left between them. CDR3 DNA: TGCGCCAGCAGCTTGAACCTACAGAACATTCAGTACTTC. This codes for CASSLNLQNIQYF.

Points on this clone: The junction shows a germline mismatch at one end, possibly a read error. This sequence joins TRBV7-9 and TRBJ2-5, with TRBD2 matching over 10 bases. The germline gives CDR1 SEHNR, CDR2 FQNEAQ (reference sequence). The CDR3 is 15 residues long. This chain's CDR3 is CASRLAGGLQETQYF. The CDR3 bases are TGTGCCAGCAGATTAGCGGGAGGCCTCCAAGAGACCCAGTACTTC.